The 18 T cell receptor beta chains below all came from one sample that was sequenced in a study of regulatory T cells in long-lasting Graves disease. With iRepertoire HTBI primers and Arm-PCR of CDR3 regions, TCR beta libraries were built. TCRdb re-derived calls from the multiplex PCR reads in MiXCR, one entry per CDR3 protein. The table has some 250,000 distinct CDR3 sequences, 18% seen once. Time point specified: newly diagnosed GD, antithyroid drugs for less than 3 months. Preparation of the TCR library used RNA extracted from PBMCs. The sample was also linked to a second study, of T cells in Graves' hyperthyroidism and ophthalmopathy.

The starting material was peripheral blood mononuclear cells (PBMCs), obtained at new diagnosis, from a patient treated with antithyroid drugs. The receptors here all came from a young woman with Graves disease.

The chain carries TRBV20-1 and TRBJ2-7; TRBD1 matches 9 bases. This CDR3 contains 15 residues. The V segment lost 0 bases and the J segment 3 bases; nucleotides outside the gene matches: 6. Germline V gives CDR1 DFQATT, CDR2 SNEGSKA (reference sequence). The CDR3 coding sequence is TGCAGTGCTAGAGACCGGGACAGGGTAGGCTACGAGCAGTACTTC. Translating gives CSARDRDRVGYEQYF.

This chain connects TRBV19 to TRBJ2-5; TRBD2 is a possible D gene (6 bases). This CDR3 has 13 residues. The V gene's germline CDR1 is LNHDA and CDR2 SQIVND (reference sequence). The germline V and J ends were trimmed by 3 bases and 4 bases, with 9 bases remaining between them. CDR3 region: CASSIAGGETQYF. The CDR3 nucleotides read TGTGCCAGTAGTATTGCCGGGGGAGAGACCCAGTACTTC. Using reference TRBV19 and TRBJ2-5 for the parts outside the CDR3, the full variable domain is DGGITQSPKYLFRKEGQNVTLSCEQNLNHDAMYWYRQDPGQGLRLIYYSQIVNDFQKGDIAEGYSVSREKKESFPLTVTSAQKNPTAFYLCASSIAGGETQYFGPGTRLLVL.

Notes on this clonotype: A read error likely explains this, since a far larger clone differs by one base. This chain links TRBV13 with TRBJ1-2, with unresolved D. This CDR3 spans 14 amino acids. Between the trimmed V and J ends, which lost 5 bases and 4 bases, there was a span of 14 bases. Germline V gene sequence: CDR1 PRHDT, CDR2 FYEKMQ (reference sequence). This CDR3 is CASSHVGGAYGYTF. The CDR3, as DNA: TGTGCCAGCAGCCACGTCGGCGGAGCCTATGGCTACACCTTC. Using reference TRBV13 and TRBJ1-2 for the parts outside the CDR3, the full variable domain is AAGVIQSPRHLIKEKRETATLKCYPIPRHDTVYWYQQGPGQDPQFLISFYEKMQSDKGSIPDRFSAQQFSDYHSELNMSSLELGDSALYFCASSHVGGAYGYTFGSGTRLTVV.

This clonotype appeared many times. The gene calls are TRBV7-2 and TRBJ1-6, with a possible D match to TRBD1 (5 bases). The germline V and J ends were trimmed by 3 bases and 7 bases, with 10 bases remaining between them. This CDR3 comprises 14 residues. Per germline, CDR1 SGHTA and CDR2 FQGNSA. The CDR3 region is CASSFRDGNSPLHF. Here the CDR3 DNA reads TGTGCCAGCAGCTTCCGGGACGGAAATTCACCCCTCCACTTT.

This clonotype has at least ten counts. The chain is built from TRBV5-1 and TRBJ2-3; TRBD1 or TRBD2 may be the D gene (6 bases each). Germline-derived CDR1 and CDR2 are SGHRS and YFSETQ. CDR3 length: 15 amino acids. V lost 4 bases and J 4 bases, leaving 16 bases between the germline ends. The CDR3 DNA reads TGCGCCAGCAGCCTAAAGGGCCGGGGGCCAGATACGCAGTATTTT. Protein: CASSLKGRGPDTQYF.

In its sample, this clonotype was seen a few times. One end of the junction fails to match germline, which may point to a read error. The rearrangement joins TRBV27 to TRBJ2-3, with TRBD2 identical over 7 bases. CDR3 length equals 16 residues. Germline loops: CDR1 MNHEY, CDR2 SMNVEV (reference sequence). The CDR3: CAGSWVSGPTTDTQYF. The DNA of the CDR3 is TGTGCCGGCAGTTGGGTTAGCGGGCCTACCACAGATACGCAGTATTTT.

This clonotype was observed many times. The V call is TRBV6-1, the J call TRBJ1-5, with D hard to call. The CDR3 spans 11 residues. Trimming shortened V by 6 bases and J by 5 bases, and 5 bases separated the two germline ends. Per germline, CDR1 MNHNS and CDR2 SASEGT. The CDR3 is CASRDHQPQHF. CDR3 bases: TGTGCCAGCAGGGATCATCAGCCCCAGCATTTT.

This clonotype was recorded at least ten times. The chain couples TRBV13 to TRBJ2-1, with 9 bases identical to TRBD1. Germline V gene lookup returns CDR1 PRHDT and CDR2 FYEKMQ (reference sequence). V trimming: 2 bases; J trimming: 6 bases; junction bases outside the gene matches: 2. This CDR3 is built from 14 residues. The CDR3 sequence is CASSLRTGANEQFF. For the CDR3, the DNA is TGTGCCAGCAGCTTAAGGACAGGGGCCAATGAGCAGTTCTTC.

This clonotype has at least ten counts. The J gene is TRBJ1-2, the V gene TRBV5-1, with 7 bases identical to TRBD1. J was trimmed by 8 bases and V by 1 base; bases with no gene match: 14. This CDR3 contains 16 residues. CDR1 is SGHRS, CDR2 YFSETQ, per germline. Here the CDR3 reads CASSLTGDSLLGGYTF. The CDR3, as DNA: TGCGCCAGCAGCTTGACTGGGGACAGCCTACTTGGGGGCTACACCTTC.

This clonotype was counted at least ten times. The chain links TRBV20-1 to TRBJ1-1, with 8 bases identical to TRBD1. Germline CDR1 is DFQATT and CDR2 is SNEGSKA (reference sequence). V lost 6 bases and J lost 5; bases outside the gene matches: 8. The CDR3 is 13 residues long. The CDR3 loop reads CSAPTGAGTEAFF. The CDR3 coding sequence is TGCAGTGCGCCGACAGGGGCAGGGACTGAAGCTTTCTTT.

Of note for this clonotype: One base away lies a much larger clone, so this may be a sequencing read error. The CDR3 does not end in the conserved phenylalanine or tryptophan, so this is likely a read error. The chain is built from TRBV18 and TRBJ2-5; TRBD1 agrees at 9 bases. V lost 4 bases to trimming and J lost 5 bases; unmatched junction nucleotides: 5. This CDR3 spans 14 amino acids. Germline V gives CDR1 KGHSH, CDR2 LQKENI. CDR3 in DNA: TGTGCCAGCTCACTCGGACAGGGGCTGGAGACCCAGTACTTA. Translated, it gives CASSLGQGLETQYL.

This clonotype has a count of ten or more. This sequence joins TRBV20-1 and TRBJ1-1, with D possibly TRBD1 on 5 matching bases. CDR1 DFQATT and CDR2 SNEGSKA come from the germline V gene (reference sequence). Trimming removed 1 base from V and 4 bases from J, with 13 bases in between. The CDR3 extends over 14 amino acids. DNA for the CDR3: TGCAGTGCTAGAGTAGTCCAGGGTCCCACTGAAGCTTTCTTT. Translating it yields CSARVVQGPTEAFF.

This clonotype was seen repeatedly, ten times or more. The V gene is TRBV6-1, the J gene TRBJ2-1, with 13 bases matching TRBD2. Unmatched junction bases numbered 11, after V lost 5 bases and J lost 7 bases. The CDR3 contains 17 residues. Germline V gives CDR1 MNHNS, CDR2 SASEGT. In DNA form, the CDR3 reads TGTGCCAGCAGTCTACCACTAGCGGGGGGGTATGGAAATGAGCAGTTCTTC. This translates into CASSLPLAGGYGNEQFF.

In this sample, this clonotype turned up many times. The J gene is TRBJ1-5, the V gene TRBV6-5, with 10 bases that match TRBD1. The germline V gene encodes CDR1 MNHEY and CDR2 SVGAGI. The V segment lost 6 bases and the J segment 6 bases; nucleotides outside the gene matches: 17. The CDR3 consists of 18 residues. The CDR3 reads CASSSSGQGKVWVQPQHF. Written as DNA, the CDR3 is TGTGCCAGCAGCTCCTCGGGACAGGGGAAAGTGTGGGTTCAGCCCCAGCATTTT.

The rearrangement joins TRBV7-9 to TRBJ2-3; TRBD2 agrees at 15 bases. V lost 5 bases, J lost 2 bases, and 5 bases stayed unmatched. The CDR3 loop spans 17 amino acids. In germline, CDR1 is SEHNR, CDR2 FQNEAQ (reference sequence). CDR3 protein: CASSPWTSGGDTDTQYF. DNA of the CDR3: TGTGCCAGCAGCCCCTGGACTAGCGGGGGGGACACAGATACGCAGTATTTT.

The V and J genes are TRBV12-5 and TRBJ2-5, with 7 bases matching TRBD1. CDR3 length: 14 residues. V shed 5 bases, J shed 2 bases, and the junction held 5 bases outside the gene matches. Germline CDR1 and CDR2: LGHNT and FRNRAP. The CDR3 is CASGPGTEQETQYF. CDR3 DNA sequence: TGTGCTAGTGGTCCCGGGACAGAACAAGAGACCCAGTACTTC.

V and J are TRBV4-1 and TRBJ1-4, with unresolved D. CDR1 is MGHRA and CDR2 is YSYEKL in the germline V gene. The germline V and J ends were trimmed by 2 bases and 7 bases, with 11 bases remaining between them. There are 14 residues in the CDR3. CDR3 in amino acids: CASSQMGWGEKLFF. CDR3 coding DNA: TGCGCCAGCAGCCAAATGGGGTGGGGTGAAAAACTGTTTTTT.

There are many counts of this clonotype. The CDR3 loop is CASSQTPSDRPYTF. The CDR3 DNA reads as TGCGCCAGCAGCCAAACACCCAGCGACAGGCCCTACACCTTC. The V call is TRBV4-1, the J call TRBJ1-2, with D perhaps matching TRBD1 (6 bases). This CDR3 is built from 14 residues. V lost 2 bases and J lost 10, with 17 bases in between. CDR1 and CDR2 from the germline V gene are MGHRA and YSYEKL.